The present TCR beta chain was sequenced within a study of Ad26.COV2.S vaccination and SARS-CoV-2 variants. Study details: Intramuscular Ad26.COV2.S doses were given once or twice, 56 days apart.

As to this clone: The antigen is undetermined.

V shed 0 bases and J shed 6 bases, with 13 bases lying between them. The CDR3 is 14 residues long. CDR1 and CDR2 (germline): SGHRS, YFSETQ. Study outcomes and limitations: Substantial response breadth was reportedly seen for spike-specific CD8+ and CD4+ T cells after vaccination. Placebo recipients and vaccine recipients were similar in non-spike TCR breadth.

The treatment denotes: some 19 received Ad26.COV2.S at low or high dose, single or two shots; roughly five received placebo; per-sample allocation not given. Sampling was performed 63 days after the first vaccine or placebo injection. Produced via immunoSEQ multiplex PCR; TCRdb's table is partial and in-frame only. The data show roughly 350,000 clones, around 89% seen once. Material: peripheral blood, obtained in a trial of Ad26.COV2.S vaccine versus placebo. The clonotype originates from a person between 18 and 60 years old who received the Ad26.COV2.S COVID-19 vaccine or a placebo. The chain has TRBV5-1 and TRBJ2-7; no clear D gene. CDR3 sequence: CASSLVSSGGEQYF. DNA of the CDR3: TGCGCCAGCAGCTTGGTTTCTTCCGGCGGCGAGCAGTACTTC.